These 3 T cell receptor beta chains were sequenced from one sample in a study of post-analysis software for immune sequencing data. For these TCRs, the target antigens are not known. Regarding the study as a whole: Five or six TRBV segments appeared more often in patients than in controls, and TRBV5-6, TRBV5-1 and TRBV20-1 were among these.

Unique molecular identifiers had been added to the TCR beta cDNA libraries. Via MiXCR, TCRdb re-called the PCR reads, giving one row per CDR3 protein. This table has some 690,000 distinct CDR3 sequences, just under 30% appearing once. Sequencing was done on a sample of blood. The receptors stem from a girl aged 5-17 years with multiple sclerosis.

The genes are TRBV29-1 and TRBJ2-1; D is possibly TRBD2 (6 bases). Per the germline V gene, CDR1 is SQVTM and CDR2 is ANQGSEA. This CDR3 has 18 amino acids. The germline V and J ends were trimmed by 1 base and 0 bases, with 19 bases remaining between them. For the CDR3, the DNA is TGCAGCGTTGAAGGGGTAAAGGGCCTCGGGAGCTCCTACAATGAGCAGTTCTTC. Its protein is CSVEGVKGLGSSYNEQFF.

This rearrangement joins TRBV27 to TRBJ1-1, with D possibly TRBD1 on 5 matching bases. Germline CDR1 reads MNHEY; CDR2 reads SMNVEV (reference sequence). CDR3 length: 16 amino acids. The V end lost 0 bases, the J end lost 0 bases, and 11 bases lay between the germline ends. CDR3 nucleotide sequence: TGTGCCAGCAGTTTATCGGTCAGGGCGGTGAACACTGAAGCTTTCTTT. Protein product: CASSLSVRAVNTEAFF.

CDR3 loop: CAIKGGTETSYEQYF. The CDR3 bases are TGTGCCATTAAAGGGGGGACCGAGACCTCCTACGAGCAGTACTTC. The V and J genes are TRBV10-3 and TRBJ2-7; D might be TRBD1 or TRBD2, each matching 6 bases. With 9 bases removed from V and 0 bases from J, the gap between germline ends came to 18 bases. The CDR3 extends over 15 amino acids. Per germline, CDR1 ENHRY and CDR2 SYGVKD.